These 12 T cell receptor beta chains came from one sample sequenced in a study of CD8+CD57+ T cells in acquired aplastic anemia. TCR beta VDJ combinations and CDR3 sequences were profiled from genomic DNA. TCRdb reprocessed the reads with MiXCR, giving one entry per CDR3 protein. The sample lists around 250,000 distinct CDR3 sequences, around 60% seen once, with roughly 8% in the top ten. Sequencing input: sorted CD4+, CD8+, or CD8+CD57+ T cells (not recorded which) from PBMCs. These receptors were taken from a human donor with severe aplastic anemia or a healthy control (not recorded which).

The chain combines TRBV7-3 with TRBJ2-3, with TRBD2 as a possible D gene (5 bases). The CDR3 runs to 14 residues. The germline V gene encodes CDR1 SGHTA and CDR2 FQGTGA. Trimming took 5 bases from V and 4 from J, leaving 13 bases between them. The CDR3 DNA is TGTGCCAGCAGCCTACTAGGATTTGCAGATACGCAGTATTTT. This gives the protein CASSLLGFADTQYF.

The chain uses TRBV10-3 and TRBJ2-5; D may be TRBD1 (6 bases). V shed 2 bases and J shed 5 bases, with 15 bases lying between them. CDR3 size: 15 residues. From germline, CDR1 is ENHRY and CDR2 SYGVKD. CDR3 protein: CAISEAGAAEETQYF. The CDR3, as DNA: TGTGCCATCAGTGAGGCAGGGGCGGCGGAGGAGACCCAGTACTTC.

This chain joins TRBV7-6 and TRBJ2-1; D is perhaps TRBD2 (6 bases). The CDR3 is 15 residues long. CDR1 SGHVS and CDR2 FNYEAQ come from the germline V gene. V was shortened by 1 base and J by 12 bases, with 19 bases between the two germline ends. CDR3: CASSLGRASTDTQFF. DNA of the CDR3: TGTGCCAGCAGCTTAGGGAGGGCTAGCACAGATACGCAGTTCTTC.

CDR3 in amino acids: CASSTDRVAEQYF. Written as DNA, the CDR3 is TGTGCCAGCAGTACGGACAGGGTTGCCGAGCAGTACTTC. The chain combines TRBV2 with TRBJ2-7, with TRBD1 identical over 8 bases. V lost 5 bases, J lost 6 bases, and 6 bases stayed unmatched. CDR1 and CDR2 from the germline V gene are SNHLY and FYNNEI. The CDR3 is 13 residues long.

This clonotype occurred once. V is TRBV4-2 and J is TRBJ2-7; no firm D call. Germline CDR1 is LGHNA and CDR2 is YNFKEQ. CDR3 length: 16 amino acids. Trimming took off 0 bases at V and 0 bases at J, with 12 bases between the two ends. The chain's CDR3 is CASSQEYAPSSYEQYF. The CDR3 DNA is TGTGCCAGCAGCCAAGAGTACGCCCCGAGCTCCTACGAGCAGTACTTC.

The table lists this clonotype with many counts. The gene calls are TRBV5-8 and TRBJ1-2; D gene ambiguous. From germline, CDR1 is SGHTS and CDR2 YDEGEE. The ends were cut back, 0 bases at V and 1 base at J, with 10 bases in the middle. The CDR3 runs 15 residues. The CDR3 protein is CASSLEGRINYGYTF. CDR3 nucleotides: TGTGCCAGCAGCTTGGAAGGACGGATTAACTATGGCTACACCTTC.

As regards this clonotype: This likely comes from a read error, as the CDR3 has no conserved phenylalanine or tryptophan at its end. The chain carries TRBV24-1 and TRBJ1-1, with 7 bases aligning to TRBD1. The CDR3 has 13 residues. Per the germline V gene, CDR1 is KGHDR and CDR2 is SFDVKD. V was pared by 5 bases and J by 8 bases, with 7 bases of the junction left unmatched. The CDR3: CATSGLPGQEAFL. The CDR3 bases are TGTGCCACCAGTGGTCTTCCGGGACAGGAAGCTTTCCTT.

This clonotype was counted ten times or more. The rearrangement links TRBV20-1 to TRBJ2-7; tentative D call: TRBD2 (5 bases). Germline loops: CDR1 DFQATT, CDR2 SNEGSKA (reference sequence). Trimming shortened V by 6 bases and J by 0 bases, and 12 bases separated the two germline ends. The CDR3 consists of 13 residues. CDR3 coding DNA: TGCAGTGCAGACCCCGGGATCTCCTACGAGCAGTACTTC. Its protein product is CSADPGISYEQYF.

V is TRBV20-1 and J is TRBJ2-5; 9 bases align to TRBD2. Germline CDR1 and CDR2: DFQATT and SNEGSKA (reference sequence). Trimming removed 4 bases from V and 5 bases from J; junction bases left unmatched: 8. This CDR3 has 14 residues. The CDR3 region is CSATRAGGPETQYF. In nucleotides, the CDR3 is TGCAGTGCTACTCGAGCGGGAGGCCCTGAGACCCAGTACTTC.

J is TRBJ2-5 and V is TRBV2; 10 bases are shared with TRBD1. The CDR3 is made up of 15 amino acids. The V gene's germline CDR1 is SNHLY and CDR2 FYNNEI. V lost 2 bases to trimming and J lost 9 bases; unmatched junction nucleotides: 9. The CDR3 coding sequence is TGTGCCAGCAGTGAAAGGGACAGGGGCGCGAGGGCCCAGTACTTC. This sequence encodes CASSERDRGARAQYF.

V is TRBV10-2 and J is TRBJ2-7; no reliable D call. The CDR3 is made up of 14 amino acids. V was shortened by 4 bases and J by 5 bases, with 15 bases between the two germline ends. Germline assignment: CDR1 WSHSY and CDR2 SAAADI. CDR3 amino acids: CASSVTALGDEQYF. CDR3 bases: TGCGCCAGCAGTGTTACCGCCCTTGGAGACGAGCAGTACTTC.

The chain has TRBV29-1 and TRBJ2-7; D possibly corresponds to TRBD2 (7 bases). The CDR3 has 16 amino acids. Per germline, CDR1 SQVTM and CDR2 ANQGSEA. Between the trimmed V and J ends, which lost 4 bases and 4 bases, there was a span of 23 bases. The CDR3 sequence is CSVVGGGGGAGYEQYF. Here the CDR3 DNA reads TGCAGCGTTGTGGGGGGTGGTGGGGGGGCGGGTTACGAGCAGTACTTC.